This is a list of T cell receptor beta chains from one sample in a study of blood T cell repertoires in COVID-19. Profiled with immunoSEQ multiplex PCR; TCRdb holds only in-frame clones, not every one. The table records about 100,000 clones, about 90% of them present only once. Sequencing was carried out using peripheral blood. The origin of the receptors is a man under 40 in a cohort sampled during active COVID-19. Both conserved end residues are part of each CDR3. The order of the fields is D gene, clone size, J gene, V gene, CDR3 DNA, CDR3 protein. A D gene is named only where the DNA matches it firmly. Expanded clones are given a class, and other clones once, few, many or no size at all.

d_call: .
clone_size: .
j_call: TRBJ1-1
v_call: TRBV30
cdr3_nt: TGTGCCTGGAGTGTACAAGGGGACACTGAAGCTTTCTTT
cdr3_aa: CAWSVQGDTEAFF

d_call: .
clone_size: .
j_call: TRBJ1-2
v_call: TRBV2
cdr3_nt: TGTGCCAGCAGACCTATACAGGCCCCTTTAGCCTTC
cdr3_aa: CASRPIQAPLAF

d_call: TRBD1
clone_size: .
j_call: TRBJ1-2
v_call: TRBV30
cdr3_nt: TGTGCCTGGAGTGGCCGTGTGACAGGGAATACCCAGAACTATGGCTACACCTTC
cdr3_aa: CAWSGRVTGNTQNYGYTF

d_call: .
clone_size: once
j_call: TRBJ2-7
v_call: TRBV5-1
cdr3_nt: TGCGCCAGCAGCTTGTTTATACAGGGTACCTACGAGCAGTACTTC
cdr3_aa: CASSLFIQGTYEQYF

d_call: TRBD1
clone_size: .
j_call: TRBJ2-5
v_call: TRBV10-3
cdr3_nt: TGTGCCATCAGTCCGGGACAGGGAAACCAAGAGACCCAGTACTTC
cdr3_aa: CAISPGQGNQETQYF

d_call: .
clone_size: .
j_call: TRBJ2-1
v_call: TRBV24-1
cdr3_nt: TGTGCCACCAGTGACTGGACAGAGAGCTCCTACAATGAGCAGTTCTTC
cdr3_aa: CATSDWTESSYNEQFF

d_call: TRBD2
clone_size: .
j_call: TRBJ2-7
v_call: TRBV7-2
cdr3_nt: TGTGCCAGCAGCCCTCCGGGGGGAGTTTACGAGCAGTACTTC
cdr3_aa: CASSPPGGVYEQYF

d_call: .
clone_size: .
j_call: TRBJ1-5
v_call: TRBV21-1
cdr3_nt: TGTGCCAGCGTCTTATCGGTGGGGGGGGAGACAGAAAATCAGCCCCAGCATTTT
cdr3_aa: CASVLSVGGETENQPQHF

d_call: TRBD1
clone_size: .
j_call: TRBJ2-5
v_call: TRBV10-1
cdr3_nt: TGCGCCAGCAGTGGAGGGGCCATATCAGGGGGCGAGACCCAGTACTTC
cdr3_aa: CASSGGAISGGETQYF

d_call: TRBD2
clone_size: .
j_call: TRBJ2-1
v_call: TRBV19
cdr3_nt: TGTGCCAGTAGTAGAGGATTAGCGGGGAGTGAGCAGTTCTTC
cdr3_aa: CASSRGLAGSEQFF

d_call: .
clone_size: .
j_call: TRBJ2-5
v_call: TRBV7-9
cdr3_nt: TGTGCCAGCAGCTTATCCGGGGATGAGACCCAGTACTTC
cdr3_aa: CASSLSGDETQYF

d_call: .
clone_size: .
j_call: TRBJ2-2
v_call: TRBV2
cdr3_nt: TGTGCCAGCAGGGGCAGGGGAAGTGACACCGGGGAGCTGTTTTTT
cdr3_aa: CASRGRGSDTGELFF

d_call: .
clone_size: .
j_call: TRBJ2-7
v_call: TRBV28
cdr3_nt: TGTGCCAGCCTTTCGCACCGGGACTCCCTCTACGAGCAGTACTTC
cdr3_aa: CASLSHRDSLYEQYF

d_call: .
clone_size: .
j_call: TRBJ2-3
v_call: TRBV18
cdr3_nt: TGTGCCAGCTCACCTTACCGGACAGATAGCACAGATACGCAGTATTTT
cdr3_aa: CASSPYRTDSTDTQYF

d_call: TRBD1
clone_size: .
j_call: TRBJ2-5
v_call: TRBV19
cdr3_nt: TGTGCCAGTAATTCTGGGGGACAGGGGCAAGAGACCCAGTACTTC
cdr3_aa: CASNSGGQGQETQYF

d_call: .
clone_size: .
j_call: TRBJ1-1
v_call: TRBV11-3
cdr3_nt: TGTGCCAGCAGCAAACAGGGTGGGTACACTGAAGCTTTCTTT
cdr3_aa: CASSKQGGYTEAFF

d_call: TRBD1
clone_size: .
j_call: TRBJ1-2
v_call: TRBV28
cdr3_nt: TGTGCCAGCAGTCCCCCGACAGGGGGTTTCTATGGCTACACCTTC
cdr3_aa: CASSPPTGGFYGYTF

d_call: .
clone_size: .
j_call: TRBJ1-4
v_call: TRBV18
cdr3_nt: TGTGCCAGCTCACCACCATGGGCCAGGAAGAGTGAAAAACTGTTTTTT
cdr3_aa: CASSPPWARKSEKLFF

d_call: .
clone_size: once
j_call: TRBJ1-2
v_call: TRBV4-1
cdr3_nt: TGCGCCAGCAGCCAAGACCGGACAAATACTTATGGCTACACCTTC
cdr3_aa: CASSQDRTNTYGYTF

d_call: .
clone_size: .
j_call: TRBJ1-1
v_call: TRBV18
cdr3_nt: TGTGCCAGCTCACCAAGACAGGAGCCGAACACTGAAGCTTTCTTT
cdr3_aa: CASSPRQEPNTEAFF

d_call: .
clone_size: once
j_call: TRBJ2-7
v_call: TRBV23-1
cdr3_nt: TGCGCCAGCAGTTCCCCCCCCCAACCAGGGGATCATACCTACGAGCAGTACTTC
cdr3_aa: CASSSPPQPGDHTYEQYF

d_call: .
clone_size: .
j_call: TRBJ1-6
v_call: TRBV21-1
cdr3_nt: TGTGCCAGCAGCAAAGTGCTCGAGCGGGACAGGGATAATTCACCCCTCCACTTT
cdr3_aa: CASSKVLERDRDNSPLHF

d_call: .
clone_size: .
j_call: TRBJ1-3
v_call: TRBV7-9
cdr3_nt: TGTGCCAGCAGCTTAGCGCGGGGCGATGGCTCTGGAAACACCATATATTTT
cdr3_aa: CASSLARGDGSGNTIYF

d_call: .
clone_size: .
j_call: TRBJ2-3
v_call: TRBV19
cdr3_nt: TGTGCCAGTTCGCAGGGCGGGATAGATACGCAGTATTTT
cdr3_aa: CASSQGGIDTQYF

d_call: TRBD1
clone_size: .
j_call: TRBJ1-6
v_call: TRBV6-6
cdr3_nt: TGTGCCAGCAGCCCGACAGGGGGACATTCACCCCTCCACTTT
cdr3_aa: CASSPTGGHSPLHF

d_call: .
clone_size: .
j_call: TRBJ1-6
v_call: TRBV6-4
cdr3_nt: TGTGCCAGCAGCGAGAGCTCAGGTGCTCCCCTCCACTTT
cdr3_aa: CASSESSGAPLHF

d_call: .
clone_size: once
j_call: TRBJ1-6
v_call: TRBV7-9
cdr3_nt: TGTGCCAGCAGCTTAGCGTTCGGAGGTTCACCCCTCCACTTT
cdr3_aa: CASSLAFGGSPLHF

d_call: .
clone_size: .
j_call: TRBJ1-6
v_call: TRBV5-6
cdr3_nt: TGTGCCAGCAGCTTGGGACACATCAGTCCACCCCTCCACTTT
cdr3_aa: CASSLGHISPPLHF

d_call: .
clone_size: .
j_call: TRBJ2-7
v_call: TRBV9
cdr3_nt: TGTGCCAGCAGCCCACAAACAGGGTTTGAGCAGTACTTC
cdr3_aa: CASSPQTGFEQYF

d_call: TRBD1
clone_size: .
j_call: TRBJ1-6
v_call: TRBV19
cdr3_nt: TGTGCCAGTAGTATTCGACAGGGGCTCAATTCACCCCTCCACTTT
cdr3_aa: CASSIRQGLNSPLHF

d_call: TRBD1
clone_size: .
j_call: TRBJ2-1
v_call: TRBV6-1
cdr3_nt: TGTGCCAGCAGTGAAACCGGGACAGGACCGCACAATGAGCAGTTCTTC
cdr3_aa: CASSETGTGPHNEQFF

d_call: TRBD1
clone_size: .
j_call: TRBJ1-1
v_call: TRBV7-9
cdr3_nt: TGTGCCAGCAGCGCCATTCTACAGGGGTACCCTCAGAACACTGAAGCTTTCTTT
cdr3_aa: CASSAILQGYPQNTEAFF

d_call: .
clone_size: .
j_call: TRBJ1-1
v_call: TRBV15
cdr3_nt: TGTGCCACCAGCAGAGATTTAAGGGGTATGAACACTGAAGCTTTCTTT
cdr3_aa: CATSRDLRGMNTEAFF

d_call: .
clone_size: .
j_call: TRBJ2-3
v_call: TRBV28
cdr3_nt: TGTGCCAGCAGTTTACGAGGGGCGGGGGATACGCAGTATTTT
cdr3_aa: CASSLRGAGDTQYF

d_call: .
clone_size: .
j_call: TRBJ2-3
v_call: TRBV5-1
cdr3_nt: TGCGCCAGCAGCTCAGCGCCGGGACAAACAGATACGCAGTATTTT
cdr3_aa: CASSSAPGQTDTQYF

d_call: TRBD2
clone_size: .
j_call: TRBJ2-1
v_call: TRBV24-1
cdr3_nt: TGTGCCACCAGCCCTGCCGAAGGGACTAGCGGGGGGTCAGGTGAGCAGTTCTTC
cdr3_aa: CATSPAEGTSGGSGEQFF

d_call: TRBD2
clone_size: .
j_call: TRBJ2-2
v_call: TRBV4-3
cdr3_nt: TGCGCCAGCAGCCAAGTCCGCGGGGGGGACACCGGGGAGCTGTTTTTT
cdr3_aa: CASSQVRGGDTGELFF

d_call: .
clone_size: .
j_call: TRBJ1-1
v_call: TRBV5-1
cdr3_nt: TGCGCCAGCAGCAGAACAGGGTTGGGTACTGAAGCTTTCTTT
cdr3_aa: CASSRTGLGTEAFF

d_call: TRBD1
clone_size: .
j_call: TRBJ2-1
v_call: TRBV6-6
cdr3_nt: TGTGCCAGCAGTTCCCACACAGGGGATGAGCAGTTCTTC
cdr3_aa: CASSSHTGDEQFF

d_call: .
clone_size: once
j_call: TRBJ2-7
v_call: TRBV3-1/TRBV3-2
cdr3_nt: TGTGCCAGCAGCACTAGGACAGTCTCCTACGAGCAGTACTTC
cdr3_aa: CASSTRTVSYEQYF

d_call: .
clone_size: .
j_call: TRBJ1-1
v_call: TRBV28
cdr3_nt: TGTGCCAGCACGGGGGGGCTGAACACTGAAGCTTTCTTT
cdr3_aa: CASTGGLNTEAFF

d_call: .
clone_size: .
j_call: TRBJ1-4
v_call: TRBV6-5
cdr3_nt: TGTGCCAGCATGACTGGAGGAGCCGGTAATGAAAAACTGTTTTTT
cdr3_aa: CASMTGGAGNEKLFF

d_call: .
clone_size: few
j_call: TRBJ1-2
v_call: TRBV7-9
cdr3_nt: TGTGCCAGCAGCTTAGAACTCGGCTATGGCTACACCTTC
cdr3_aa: CASSLELGYGYTF

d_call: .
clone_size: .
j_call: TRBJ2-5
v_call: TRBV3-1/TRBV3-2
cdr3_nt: TGTGCCAGCAGCCATCTACGCGAGACCCAGTACTTC
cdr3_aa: CASSHLRETQYF

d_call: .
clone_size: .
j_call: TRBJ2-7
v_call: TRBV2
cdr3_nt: TGTGCCAGCAGTGTTGAGGTAGGCGAGCAGTACTTC
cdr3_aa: CASSVEVGEQYF

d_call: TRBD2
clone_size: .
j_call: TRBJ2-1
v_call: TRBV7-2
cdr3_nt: TGTGCCAGCAGCTTCTTCAGCGGGGGCCACAATGAGCAGTTCTTC
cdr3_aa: CASSFFSGGHNEQFF

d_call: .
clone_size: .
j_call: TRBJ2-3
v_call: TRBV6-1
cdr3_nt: TGTGCCAGCAGTGAAAGGAGTAGCACAGATACGCAGTATTTT
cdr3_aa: CASSERSSTDTQYF

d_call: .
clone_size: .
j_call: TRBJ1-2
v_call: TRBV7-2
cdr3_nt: TGTGCCAGCAGCCCTCGGGCAGGGGCCTTGGGTGGCTACACCTTC
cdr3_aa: CASSPRAGALGGYTF

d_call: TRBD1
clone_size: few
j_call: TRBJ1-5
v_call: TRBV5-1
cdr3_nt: TGCGCCAGCAGCTTGGGACAGGGGGATCAGCCCCAGCATTTT
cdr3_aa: CASSLGQGDQPQHF

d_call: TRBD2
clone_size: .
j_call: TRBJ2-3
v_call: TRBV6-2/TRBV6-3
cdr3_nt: TGTGCCAGCAGTTACTCGATCCTAGCGGGGGCCACTAGCACAGATACGCAGTATTTT
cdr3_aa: CASSYSILAGATSTDTQYF

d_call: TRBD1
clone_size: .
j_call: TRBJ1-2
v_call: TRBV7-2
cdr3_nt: TGTGCCAGCAGCTTAGAGGGGACAGGGAGGTCCTATGGCTACACCTTC
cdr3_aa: CASSLEGTGRSYGYTF

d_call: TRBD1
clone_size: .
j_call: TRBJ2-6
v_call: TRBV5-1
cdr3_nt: TGCGCCAGCAGCTTCAATGTACGGACTGACAGGGCTGGGGCCAACGTCCTGACTTTC
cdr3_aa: CASSFNVRTDRAGANVLTF

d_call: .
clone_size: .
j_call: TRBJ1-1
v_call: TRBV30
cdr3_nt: TGTGCCTGGAGTGTAGCCCCAGGAACTGAAGCTTTCTTT
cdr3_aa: CAWSVAPGTEAFF

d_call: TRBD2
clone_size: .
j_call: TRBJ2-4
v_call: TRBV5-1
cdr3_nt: TGCGCCAGCAGCTCCTCGGGGGGAGATTCGCTCCAGTACTTC
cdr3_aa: CASSSSGGDSLQYF